This TCR beta chain was profiled in a study of Tregs in tolerant kidney transplant recipients. Study results and caveats: Nucleotide sequences could not be compared across some patients' samples due to primer changes. Biological reproducibility was not directly addressed in this study. The most relevant donor-specific Treg TCRbeta repertoire apparently came from expansion with activated donor B cells.

Produced via immunoSEQ multiplex PCR; TCRdb's table is partial and in-frame only. The repertoire holds around 74,000 clones, with about 98% as singletons. Details on this clone: Its antigen is not known.

Germline V gene sequence: CDR1 LGHNA, CDR2 YNFKEQ. V lost 3 bases to trimming and J lost 0 bases; unmatched junction nucleotides: 15. This CDR3 comprises 20 residues. The sequences come from CD4+ T cells from blood, collected before the transplant. The gene calls are TRBV4-2 and TRBJ2-1; 9 bases are a match to TRBD2. This receptor was taken from a human donor who received a combined kidney and bone marrow transplant. The CDR3 loop is CASSQGMGLAGQSSYNEQFF. CDR3 coding DNA: TGTGCCAGCAGCCAGGGGATGGGCCTAGCGGGGCAGAGCTCCTACAATGAGCAGTTCTTC.